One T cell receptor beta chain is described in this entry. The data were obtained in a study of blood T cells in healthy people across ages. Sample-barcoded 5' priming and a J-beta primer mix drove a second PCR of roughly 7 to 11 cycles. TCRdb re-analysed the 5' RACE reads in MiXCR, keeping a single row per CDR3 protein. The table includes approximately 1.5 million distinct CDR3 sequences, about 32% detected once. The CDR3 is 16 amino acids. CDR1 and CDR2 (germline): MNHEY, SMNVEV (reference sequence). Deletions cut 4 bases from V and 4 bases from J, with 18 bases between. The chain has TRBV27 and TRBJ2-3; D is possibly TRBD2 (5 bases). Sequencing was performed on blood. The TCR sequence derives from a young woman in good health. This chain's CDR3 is CASSSPGNGRADTQYF. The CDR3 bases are TGTGCCAGCAGTTCCCCGGGGAATGGACGCGCAGATACGCAGTATTTT.